This section outlines one T cell receptor beta chain sequence together with its context. The antigen is not known. The sample originates from a study of shared clonotypes between healthy human individuals. Across the whole study: Ranging from 18 to 49 in age, donors were two women and a few men. Findings and caveats of the study: Among the subsets, naive ones generally showed larger estimated richness than memory ones.

Here immunoSEQ multiplex PCR was the method, and the copy in TCRdb shows in-frame clones only, minus some. The table records just under 350,000 clones, roughly 80% of them present only once. V lost 5 bases to trimming and J lost 3 bases, with 7 bases between them. The CDR3 is 13 amino acids. Germline V gene sequence: CDR1 MNHEY, CDR2 SMNVEV (reference sequence). This clonotype was sampled from a man younger than 45 in good health. The chain joins TRBV27 to TRBJ2-2; no clear D gene. The sample consisted of memory CD4+ T cells sorted from blood. The subset here: CD45RA-negative fraction. CDR3 protein: CASSLPHTGELFF. CDR3 sequence (DNA): TGTGCCAGCAGTCTGCCACACACCGGGGAGCTGTTTTTT.